This T cell receptor beta chain was observed in a study of cytomegalovirus exposure and HLA in healthy donors. Study observations and caveats: Listed as cytomegalovirus-associated were 150 or so TCR beta chains.

V was clipped by 4 bases and J by 5 bases; unmatched bases: 14. Germline V lookup: CDR1 LGHNA, CDR2 YNFKEQ. This CDR3 has 16 amino acids. Samples came from healthy bone marrow donors. Primers for the PCR totalled 60 Vbeta and 13 Jbeta. Some clones are missing from TCRdb's copy, which holds only in-frame ones; the method was immunoSEQ multiplex PCR. The sample has around 130,000 clones; around 80% are singletons. This clone was detected only once. The antigen is undetermined. This receptor was taken from a woman aged 45 to 65 in good health and CMV-seronegative. Sequences were obtained from PBMCs. The J gene is TRBJ2-7, the V gene TRBV4-2; 7 nucleotides align to TRBD1. The CDR3 loop is CASSPTGPVTGNEQYF. CDR3 bases: TGTGCCAGCAGCCCAACCGGGCCCGTGACAGGGAACGAGCAGTACTTC.